This TCR beta chain appears in the sequencing data of a study of Graves' ophthalmopathy and Graves' hyperthyroidism. V lost 0 bases and J lost 5, with 10 bases in between. Germline V gene sequence: CDR1 LNHNV, CDR2 YYDKDF (reference sequence). This CDR3 region has 15 residues. Overall study results and limits: Ophthalmopathy cases were distinguished from stable hyperthyroidism by a 13-signature model, reaching 85% to 90% sensitivity and around 81% specificity.

Additional autoimmune diseases, uncontrolled infections, pregnancy or lactation disqualified patients. This clonotype was seen a few times. Its matching antigen is unknown. Beta-chain TCR CDR3 regions were amplified from RNA transcripts. HTBI primers were used in a first-round RT-PCR, which preceded a second-round multiplex PCR. TCRdb reprocessed the multiplex PCR reads via MiXCR and lists one record per CDR3 protein. Seen here are 620,000 or so distinct CDR3 sequences, roughly 20% observed once, and the top ten hold roughly 6.9%. This sequence originates from a young woman with stable Graves' hyperthyroidism. Some clones in this sample may be carry-over from other donors' samples. The sample comprised peripheral blood. The chain joins TRBV15 to TRBJ2-2; the D gene is possibly TRBD1 (5 bases). The DNA for the CDR3 is TGTGCCACCAGCAGAGATGCAGGGCGAACCGGGGAGCTGTTTTTT. This gives the protein CATSRDAGRTGELFF.